The 14 T cell receptor beta chains below all came from one sample that was sequenced in a study of identifying expanded T cells in peripheral blood. Assay used: immunoSEQ multiplex PCR; TCRdb lists only in-frame clones, some missing. The table includes some 97,000 clones, around nine tenths detected once. Sequenced: blood. These receptors were taken from a person aged 18 to 75 in good health.

The chain couples TRBV29-1 to TRBJ1-2; D remains unclear. V lost 4 bases and J 3 bases, leaving 12 bases between the germline ends. The germline V gene encodes CDR1 SQVTM and CDR2 ANQGSEA. The CDR3 loop spans 13 amino acids. As DNA, the CDR3 is TGCAGCGTTGGCCACCCCTCCGACTATGGCTACACCTTC. This codes for CSVGHPSDYGYTF.

This clone was counted a single time. The chain has TRBV29-1 and TRBJ2-7, with D possibly matching TRBD1 (5 bases). Germline loops: CDR1 SQVTM, CDR2 ANQGSEA. This CDR3 region has 16 residues. Trimming pared 4 bases from V and 0 bases from J, leaving 19 bases between. Written as DNA, the CDR3 is TGCAGCGTTGGGGGCAGAGACGGAGTACACTCCTACGAGCAGTACTTC. It yields the protein CSVGGRDGVHSYEQYF.

J is TRBJ2-7 and V is TRBV28; D remains unclear. The CDR3 contains 11 residues. V was pared by 8 bases and J by 4 bases, with 9 bases between. The germline V gene has CDR1 MDHEN and CDR2 SYDVKM. The CDR3 coding sequence is TGTGCCAGCGGCCCGGTGTACGAGCAGTACTTC. Its translation is CASGPVYEQYF.

This rearrangement joins TRBV7-9 to TRBJ1-4; D is uncertain. There are 15 residues in the CDR3. Germline CDR1 is SEHNR and CDR2 is FQNEAQ (reference sequence). Deletions cut 4 bases from V and 0 bases from J, with 9 bases between. In DNA form, the CDR3 reads TGTGCCAGCAGCTCACCGGGAACAACTAATGAAAAACTGTTTTTT. It translates to CASSSPGTTNEKLFF.

The chain uses TRBV14 and TRBJ1-2, with a weak D call TRBD1 (5 bases). From germline, CDR1 is SGHDN and CDR2 FVKESK. The CDR3 is 15 amino acids. V was trimmed by 3 bases and J by 5 bases, leaving 16 bases between them. CDR3 sequence: CASSQGPPEVYGYTF. The CDR3 region has the DNA TGTGCCAGCAGCCAGGGACCGCCGGAGGTATATGGCTACACCTTC.

J is TRBJ1-4 and V is TRBV18, with D possibly TRBD1 on 6 matching bases. The CDR3 length is 15 residues. In germline, CDR1 is KGHSH, CDR2 LQKENI. Between the trimmed V and J ends, which lost 6 bases and 8 bases, there was a span of 19 bases. CDR3 sequence reads: CASSSRKGVDEKLFF. CDR3 DNA sequence: TGTGCCAGCTCCAGCCGGAAGGGGGTGGACGAAAAACTGTTTTTT.

The count of this clone is one. This chain joins TRBV6-1 and TRBJ2-1, with 8 bases aligning to TRBD2. Germline-derived CDR1 and CDR2 are MNHNS and SASEGT. Germline trimming cut 3 bases from V and 2 bases from J; bases unmatched to any gene: 3. The CDR3 has 15 amino acids. CDR3 loop: CASSEGSGTYNEQFF. The CDR3 DNA sequence: TGTGCCAGCAGTGAGGGTAGCGGGACCTACAATGAGCAGTTCTTC.

V gene TRBV5-1 combines with J gene TRBJ1-3; D is ambiguous. V was clipped by 0 bases and J by 5 bases, with 12 bases between them. The CDR3 covers 15 residues. Germline V gives CDR1 SGHRS, CDR2 YFSETQ. CDR3 in DNA: TGCGCCAGCAGCTTGGAAGGTCTACTGAGAAACACCATATATTTT. This sequence encodes CASSLEGLLRNTIYF.

The rearrangement links TRBV30 to TRBJ1-5; tentative D call: TRBD1 (5 bases). Germline CDR1 is GTSNPN and CDR2 is SVGIG (reference sequence). Trimming took off 1 base at V and 11 bases at J, with 12 bases between the two ends. This CDR3 region has 12 residues. The CDR3 here is CAWSDLGETQHF. DNA of the CDR3: TGTGCCTGGAGTGATTTGGGGGAGACCCAGCATTTT.

V and J are TRBV10-3 and TRBJ1-2; D is unresolved. From germline, CDR1 is ENHRY and CDR2 SYGVKD. The CDR3 is 14 residues long. Trimming stripped 4 bases from V and 4 bases from J, with 13 bases between. CDR3 bases: TGTGCCATCAGTGCCGACGGGTTCGGCTATGGCTACACCTTC. Protein sequence: CAISADGFGYGYTF.

The chain has TRBV7-9 and TRBJ1-1, with 12 bases lining up with TRBD1. CDR1 is SEHNR, CDR2 FQNEAQ, per germline (reference sequence). J gave up 9 bases and V 0 bases, and 2 bases lay outside the gene matches. CDR3 size: 14 residues. In DNA form, the CDR3 reads TGTGCCAGCAGCTTAGCGGGGGACAGGGGGCAAGCTTTCTTT. Translated, it gives CASSLAGDRGQAFF. The entire variable domain, with the rest obtained from reference TRBV7-9 and TRBJ1-1, is as follows: DTGVSQNPRHKITKRGQNVTFRCDPISEHNRLYWYRQTLGQGPEFLTYFQNEAQLEKSRLLSDRFSAERPKGSFSTLEIQRTEQGDSAMYLCASSLAGDRGQAFFGQGTRLTVV.

This chain links TRBV6-6 with TRBJ1-4, with 11 bases that match TRBD1. The trim removed 6 bases at V and 7 bases at J, leaving 4 bases unmatched. The CDR3 has 14 amino acids. Germline V gives CDR1 MNHNY, CDR2 SVGAGI (reference sequence). The CDR3 here is CASRPGQGVEKLFF. CDR3 bases: TGTGCCAGCAGACCGGGACAGGGGGTTGAAAAACTGTTTTTT.

The chain is built from TRBV9 and TRBJ2-7, with 8 bases aligning to TRBD1. The CDR3 extends over 17 amino acids. Per germline, CDR1 SGDLS and CDR2 YYNGEE. Trimming at V came to 3 bases and at J to 0 bases, leaving 11 bases not matched to a gene. The DNA of the CDR3 is TGTGCCAGCAGCGCCAAATCGCAGGGGGCGGACTCCTACGAGCAGTACTTC. It translates to CASSAKSQGADSYEQYF.

J is TRBJ2-5 and V is TRBV7-3; D might be TRBD1 or TRBD2, each matching 5 bases. The V gene lost 4 bases and the J gene lost 5 bases, with 11 bases spanning the gap. The CDR3 length is 13 residues. Germline V gives CDR1 SGHTA, CDR2 FQGTGA. DNA for the CDR3: TGTGCCAGCAGCTCAAGGGACGGGGAGACCCAGTACTTC. It encodes CASSSRDGETQYF.